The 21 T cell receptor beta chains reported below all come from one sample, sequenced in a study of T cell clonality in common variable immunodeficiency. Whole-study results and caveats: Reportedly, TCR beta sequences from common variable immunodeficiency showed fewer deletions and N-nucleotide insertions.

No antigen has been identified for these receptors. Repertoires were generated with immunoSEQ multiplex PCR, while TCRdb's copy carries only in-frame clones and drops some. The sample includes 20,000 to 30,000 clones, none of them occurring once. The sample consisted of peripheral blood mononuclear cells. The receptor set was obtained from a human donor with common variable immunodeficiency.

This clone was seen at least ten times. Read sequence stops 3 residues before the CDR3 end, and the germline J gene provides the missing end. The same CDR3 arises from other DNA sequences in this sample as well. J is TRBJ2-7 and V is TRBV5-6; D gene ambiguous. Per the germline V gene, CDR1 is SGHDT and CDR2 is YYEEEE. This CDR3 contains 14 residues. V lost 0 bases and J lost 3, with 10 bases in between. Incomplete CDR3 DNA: TGTGCCAGCAGCTTGGGCAGAATAAGCTACGAG. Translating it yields CASSLGRISYE. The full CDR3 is CASSLGRISYEQYF.

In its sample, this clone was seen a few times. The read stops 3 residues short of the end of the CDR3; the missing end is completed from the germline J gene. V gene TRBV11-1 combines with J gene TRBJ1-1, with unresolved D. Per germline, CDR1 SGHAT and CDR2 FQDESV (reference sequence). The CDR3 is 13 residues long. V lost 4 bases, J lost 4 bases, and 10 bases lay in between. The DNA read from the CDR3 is TGTGCCAGCAGCTCACAAGAAACCACTGAA. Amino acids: CASSSQETTE. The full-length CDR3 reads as CASSSQETTEAFF. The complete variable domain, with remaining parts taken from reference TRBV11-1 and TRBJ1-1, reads EAEVAQSPRYKITEKSQAVAFWCDPISGHATLYWYRQILGQGPELLVQFQDESVVDDSQLPKDRFSAERLKGVDSTLKIQPAELGDSAMYLCASSSQETTEAFFGQGTRLTVV.

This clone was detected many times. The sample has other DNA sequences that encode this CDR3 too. The CDR3 DNA, read in part, is TGTGCCAGTGGAGACAGGGGACGGGCTGAAAAA. Protein product: CASGDRGRAEK. The whole CDR3 reads CASGDRGRAEKLFF. The chain is built from TRBV19 and TRBJ1-4; TRBD1 matches at 8 bases. Sequencing ends 3 residues short of the CDR3 end; the germline J gene provides the rest. This CDR3 region has 14 residues. V lost 8 bases to trimming and J lost 7 bases; unmatched junction nucleotides: 9. CDR1 is LNHDA, CDR2 SQIVND, per germline (reference sequence).

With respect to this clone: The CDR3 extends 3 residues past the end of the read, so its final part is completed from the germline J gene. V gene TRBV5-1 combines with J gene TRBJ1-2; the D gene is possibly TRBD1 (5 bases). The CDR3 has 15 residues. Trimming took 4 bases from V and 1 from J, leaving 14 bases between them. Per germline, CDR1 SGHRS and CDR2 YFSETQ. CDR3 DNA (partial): TGCGCCAGCAGCGTGGGGGGGGTCGTTAACTATGGC. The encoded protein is CASSVGGVVNYG. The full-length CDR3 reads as CASSVGGVVNYGYTF.

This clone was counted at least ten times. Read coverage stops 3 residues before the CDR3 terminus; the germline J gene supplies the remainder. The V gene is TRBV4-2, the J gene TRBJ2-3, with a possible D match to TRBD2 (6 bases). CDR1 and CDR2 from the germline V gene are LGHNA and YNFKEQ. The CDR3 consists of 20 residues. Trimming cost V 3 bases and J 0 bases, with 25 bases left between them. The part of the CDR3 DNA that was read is TGTGCCAGCAGCCAGGGCCTTTCCCTGGGAACCGGGACTAGCACAGATACG. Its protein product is CASSQGLSLGTGTSTDT. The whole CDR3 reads CASSQGLSLGTGTSTDTQYF.

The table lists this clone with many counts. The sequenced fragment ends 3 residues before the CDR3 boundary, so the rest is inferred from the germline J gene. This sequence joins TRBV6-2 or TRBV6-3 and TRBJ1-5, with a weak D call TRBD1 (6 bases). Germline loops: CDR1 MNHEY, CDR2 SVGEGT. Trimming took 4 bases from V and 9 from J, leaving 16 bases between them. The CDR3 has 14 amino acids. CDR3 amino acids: CASSSQGSILPQHF. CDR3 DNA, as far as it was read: TGTGCCAGCAGTTCACAGGGATCTATCCTGCCC.

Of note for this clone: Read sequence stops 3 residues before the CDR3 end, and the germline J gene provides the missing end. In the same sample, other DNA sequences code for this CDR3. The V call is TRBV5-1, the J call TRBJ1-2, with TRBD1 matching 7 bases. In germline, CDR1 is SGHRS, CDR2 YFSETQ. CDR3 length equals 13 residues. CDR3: CASSLGQGDGYTF. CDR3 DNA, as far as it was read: TGCGCCAGCAGCTTGGGGCAGGGGGACGGC.

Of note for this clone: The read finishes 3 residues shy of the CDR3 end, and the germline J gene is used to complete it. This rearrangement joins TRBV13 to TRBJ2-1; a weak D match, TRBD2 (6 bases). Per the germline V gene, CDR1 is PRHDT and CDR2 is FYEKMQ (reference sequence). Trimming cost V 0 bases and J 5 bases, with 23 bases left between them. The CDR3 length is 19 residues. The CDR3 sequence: CASSLGPHWGTYYNNEQFF. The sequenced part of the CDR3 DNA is TGTGCCAGCAGCTTAGGCCCTCATTGGGGGACTTATTACAACAATGAG.

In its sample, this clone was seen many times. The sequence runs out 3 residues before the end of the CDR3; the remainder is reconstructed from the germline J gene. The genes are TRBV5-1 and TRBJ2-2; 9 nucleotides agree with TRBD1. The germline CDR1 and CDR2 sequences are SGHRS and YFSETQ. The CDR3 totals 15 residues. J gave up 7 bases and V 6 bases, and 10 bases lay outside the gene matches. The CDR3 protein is CASTSNRGLNGELFF. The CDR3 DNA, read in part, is TGCGCCAGCACCTCAAACAGGGGGCTAAACGGGGAG. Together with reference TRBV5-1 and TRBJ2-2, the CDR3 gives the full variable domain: KAGVTQTPRYLIKTRGQQVTLSCSPISGHRSVSWYQQTPGQGLQFLFEYFSETQRNKGNFPGRFSGRQFSNSRSEMNVSTLELGDSALYLCASTSNRGLNGELFFGEGSRLTVL.

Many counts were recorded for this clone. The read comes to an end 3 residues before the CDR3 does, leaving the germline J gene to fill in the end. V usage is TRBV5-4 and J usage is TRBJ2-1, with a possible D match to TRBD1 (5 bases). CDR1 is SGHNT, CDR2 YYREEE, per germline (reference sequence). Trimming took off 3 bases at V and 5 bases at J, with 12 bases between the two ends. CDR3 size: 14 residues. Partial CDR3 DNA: TGTGCCAGCAGCTCTTCCAGGGCAGACAATGAG. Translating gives CASSSSRADNE. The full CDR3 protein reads CASSSSRADNEQFF.

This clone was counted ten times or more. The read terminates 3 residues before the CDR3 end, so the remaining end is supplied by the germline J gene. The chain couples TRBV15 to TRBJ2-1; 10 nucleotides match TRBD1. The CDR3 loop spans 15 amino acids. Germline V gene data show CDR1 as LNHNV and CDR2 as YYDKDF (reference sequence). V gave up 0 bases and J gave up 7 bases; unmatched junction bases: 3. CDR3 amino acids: CATSRDGQGGNEQFF. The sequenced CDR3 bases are TGTGCCACCAGCAGAGATGGACAGGGGGGGAATGAG.

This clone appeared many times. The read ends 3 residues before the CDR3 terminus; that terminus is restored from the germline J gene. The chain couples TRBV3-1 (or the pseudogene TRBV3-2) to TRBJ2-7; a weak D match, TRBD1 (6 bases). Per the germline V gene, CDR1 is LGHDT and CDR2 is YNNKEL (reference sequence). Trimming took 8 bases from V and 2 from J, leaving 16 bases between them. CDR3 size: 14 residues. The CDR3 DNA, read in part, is TGTGCCAGCTCAAGGGGGAAGTTTACCTACGAG. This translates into CASSRGKFTYE. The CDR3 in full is CASSRGKFTYEQYF.

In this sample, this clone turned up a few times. The CDR3 sequence is CASSDVAGRYNEQFF. The part of the CDR3 DNA that was read is TGTGCCAGCAGTGACGTAGCGGGGAGATACAATGAG. The chain carries TRBV6-4 and TRBJ2-1, with 8 nucleotides matching TRBD2. The read terminates 3 residues ahead of where the CDR3 ends, so the germline J gene completes it. Trimming removed 2 bases from V and 4 bases from J; junction bases left unmatched: 4. CDR1 and CDR2 (germline): MRHNA, SNTAGT. This CDR3 is 15 amino acids long.

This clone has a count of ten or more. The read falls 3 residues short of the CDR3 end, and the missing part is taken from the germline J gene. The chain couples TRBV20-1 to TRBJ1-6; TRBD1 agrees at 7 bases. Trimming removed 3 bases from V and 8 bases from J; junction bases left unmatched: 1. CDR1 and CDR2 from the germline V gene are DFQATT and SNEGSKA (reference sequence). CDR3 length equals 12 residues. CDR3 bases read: TGCAGTGCTAGGGGGACAGATTCACCC. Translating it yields CSARGTDSP. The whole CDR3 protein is CSARGTDSPLHF.

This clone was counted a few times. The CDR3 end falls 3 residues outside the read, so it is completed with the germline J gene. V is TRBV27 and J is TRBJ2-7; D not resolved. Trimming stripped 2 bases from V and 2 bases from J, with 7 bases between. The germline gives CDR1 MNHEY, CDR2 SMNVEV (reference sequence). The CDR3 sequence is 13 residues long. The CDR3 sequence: CASSLTSAYEQYF. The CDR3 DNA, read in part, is TGTGCCAGCAGTTTAACCAGCGCCTACGAG.

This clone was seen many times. This CDR3 is CASRTSGGSSYEQYF. The sequenced part of the CDR3 DNA is TGTGCCAGCAGGACTAGCGGGGGGAGCTCCTACGAG. This chain connects TRBV6-2 or TRBV6-3 to TRBJ2-7; the match to TRBD2 covers 13 bases. From the germline J gene comes the end of the CDR3, since the read stops 3 residues before it. The CDR3 sequence is 15 residues long. CDR1 is MNHEY, CDR2 SVGEGT, per germline. V shed 6 bases and J 0 bases; nucleotides not matched to a gene: 2.

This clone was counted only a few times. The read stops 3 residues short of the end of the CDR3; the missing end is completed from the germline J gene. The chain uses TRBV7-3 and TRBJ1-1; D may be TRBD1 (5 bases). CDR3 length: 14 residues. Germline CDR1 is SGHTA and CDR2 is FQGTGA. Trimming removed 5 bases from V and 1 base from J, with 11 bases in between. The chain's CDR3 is CASSQRGRNTEAFF. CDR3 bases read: TGTGCCAGCAGCCAGCGGGGGAGGAACACTGAA. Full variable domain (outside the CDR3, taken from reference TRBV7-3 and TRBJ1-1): GAGVSQTPSNKVTEKGKYVELRCDPISGHTALYWYRQSLGQGPEFLIYFQGTGAADDSGLPNDRFFAVRPEGSVSTLKIQRTERGDSAVYLCASSQRGRNTEAFFGQGTRLTVV.

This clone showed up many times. The CDR3 DNA, read in part, is TGTGCCAGCAGCCCCGGAGGAGGGGCCGCAGATACG. This gives the protein CASSPGGGAADT. The entire CDR3 sequence reads CASSPGGGAADTQYF. The rearrangement joins TRBV6-2 or TRBV6-3 to TRBJ2-3, with D tentatively TRBD2 (6 bases). The read is 3 residues too short to cover the CDR3 end, so that end is filled in from the germline J gene. The CDR3 contains 15 residues. Germline CDR1 reads MNHEY; CDR2 reads SVGEGT. Trimming cost V 6 bases and J 4 bases, with 17 bases left between them.

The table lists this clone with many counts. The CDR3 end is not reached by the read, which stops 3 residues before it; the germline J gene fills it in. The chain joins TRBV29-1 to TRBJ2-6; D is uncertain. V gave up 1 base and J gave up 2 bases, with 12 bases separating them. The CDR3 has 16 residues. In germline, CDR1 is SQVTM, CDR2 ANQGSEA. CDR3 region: CSVEVPGNTGANVLTF. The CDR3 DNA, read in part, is TGCAGCGTTGAAGTGCCAGGAAATACTGGGGCCAACGTC. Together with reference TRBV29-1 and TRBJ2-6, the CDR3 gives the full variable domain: SAVISQKPSRDICQRGTSLTIQCQVDSQVTMMFWYRQQPGQSLTLIATANQGSEATYESGFVIDKFPISRPNLTFSTLTVSNMSPEDSSIYLCSVEVPGNTGANVLTFGAGSRLTVL.

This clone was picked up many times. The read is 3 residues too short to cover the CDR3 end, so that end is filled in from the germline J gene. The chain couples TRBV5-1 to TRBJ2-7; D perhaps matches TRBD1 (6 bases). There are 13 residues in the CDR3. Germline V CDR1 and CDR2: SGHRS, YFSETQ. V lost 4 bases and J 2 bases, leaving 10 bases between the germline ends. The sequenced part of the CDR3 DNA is TGCGCCAGCAGCGGGGGACAAACCTACGAG. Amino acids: CASSGGQTYE. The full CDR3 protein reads CASSGGQTYEQYF.

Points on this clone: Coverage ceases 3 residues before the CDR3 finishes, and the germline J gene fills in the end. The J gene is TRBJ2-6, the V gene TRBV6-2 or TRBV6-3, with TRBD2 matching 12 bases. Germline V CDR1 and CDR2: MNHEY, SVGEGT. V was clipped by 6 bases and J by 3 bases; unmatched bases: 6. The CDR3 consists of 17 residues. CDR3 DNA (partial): TGTGCCAGCAGGAGGACTAGCGGGACCTATGGGGCCAACGTC. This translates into CASRRTSGTYGANV. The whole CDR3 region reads CASRRTSGTYGANVLTF.